This passage covers 30 T cell receptor beta chains from one sample sequenced in a study of blood T cell repertoires in COVID-19. Sequencing used immunoSEQ multiplex PCR; TCRdb keeps in-frame clones, though not all of them. The sample has about 81,000 clones, approximately 80% seen once. Sequenced input: peripheral blood. Receptors originate from a human donor in a cohort sampled during active COVID-19.

The rearrangement uses TRBV27 and TRBJ2-4; 7 bases are shared with TRBD1. Germline loops: CDR1 MNHEY, CDR2 SMNVEV (reference sequence). Losses at the gene ends were 3 bases for V and 6 bases for J; bases not matched to a gene: 5. The CDR3 runs to 14 residues. The CDR3 nucleotides read TGTGCCAGCAGTTTTCTGGACAGGAGAAACATTCAGTACTTC. Amino acids: CASSFLDRRNIQYF.

The gene calls are TRBV15 and TRBJ2-3; D is undetermined. CDR1 and CDR2 (germline): LNHNV, YYDKDF (reference sequence). V shed 3 bases and J shed 3 bases, with 4 bases lying between them. This CDR3 spans 12 amino acids. The CDR3 reads CATSSVTDTQYF. The CDR3 coding sequence is TGTGCCACCAGCAGCGTGACAGATACGCAGTATTTT.

The chain is built from TRBV21-1 and TRBJ1-1; the table assigns TRBD1, which was not confirmed against the DNA. TRBV21-1 represents a pseudogene. CDR3 size: 13 residues. The CDR3 protein is CASSIRLNTEAFF. CDR3 in DNA: TGTGCCAGCAGCATCAGATTGAACACTGAAGCTTTCTTT.

The chain combines TRBV6-5 with TRBJ1-5; possible D gene TRBD1, 5 bases. The CDR3 runs to 15 residues. Germline V gene lookup returns CDR1 MNHEY and CDR2 SVGAGI. The V gene lost 5 bases and the J gene lost 1 base, with 12 bases spanning the gap. CDR3 amino acids: CASSRTLGSNQPQHF. The CDR3 DNA reads TGTGCCAGCAGTCGGACACTGGGCAGCAATCAGCCCCAGCATTTT.

J is TRBJ2-3 and V is TRBV6-1, with TRBD2 matching over 8 bases. The CDR3 has 16 residues. V lost 3 bases and J lost 2; bases outside the gene matches: 7. Germline-derived CDR1 and CDR2 are MNHNS and SASEGT. CDR3 coding DNA: TGTGCCAGCAGTGATTTAAGCGGGGGTTTCACAGATACGCAGTATTTT. Protein sequence: CASSDLSGGFTDTQYF.

V gene TRBV11-2 combines with J gene TRBJ2-5; 8 bases are a match to TRBD1. CDR3 length: 16 amino acids. Looked up from germline, CDR1 is SGHAT and CDR2 is FQNNGV. The V segment lost 5 bases and the J segment 5 bases; nucleotides outside the gene matches: 13. CDR3 loop: CASSEWGTGTRETQYF. The CDR3 bases are TGTGCCAGCAGCGAATGGGGGACAGGAACCCGGGAGACCCAGTACTTC.

The rearrangement joins TRBV7-2 to TRBJ2-6; D remains ambiguous. This CDR3 region has 16 residues. The V and J ends lost 1 base and 0 bases respectively, with 7 bases between them. CDR1 and CDR2 from the germline V gene are SGHTA and FQGNSA. The CDR3 region has the DNA TGTGCCAGCAGCTTAGTGGGCAGCTCTGGGGCCAACGTCCTGACTTTC. This encodes CASSLVGSSGANVLTF.

This chain links TRBV6-6 with TRBJ1-3, with 10 bases that match TRBD1. The germline V gene encodes CDR1 MNHNY and CDR2 SVGAGI (reference sequence). V gave up 6 bases and J gave up 5 bases; unmatched junction bases: 10. CDR3 length: 16 amino acids. CDR3: CASSPRDRGGRNTIYF. In DNA, the CDR3 is TGTGCCAGCAGCCCTCGGGACAGGGGTGGGAGAAACACCATATATTTT.

The chain has TRBV18 and TRBJ1-1, with D unresolved. This CDR3 spans 14 amino acids. The V gene lost 5 bases and the J gene lost 6 bases, with 16 bases spanning the gap. Germline CDR1 and CDR2: KGHSH and LQKENI. The CDR3 is CASSVQGYDSEAFF. The CDR3 region has the DNA TGTGCCAGCTCAGTACAAGGTTACGACTCTGAAGCTTTCTTT.

This clone has a single count. The V and J genes are TRBV9 and TRBJ1-6; TRBD1 matches at 9 bases. Germline CDR1 reads SGDLS; CDR2 reads YYNGEE. The length of the CDR3 is 15 residues. Trimming removed 3 bases from V and 10 bases from J; junction bases left unmatched: 8. This CDR3 is CASSAPGQGGSPLHF. In DNA, the CDR3 is TGTGCCAGCAGCGCCCCGGGACAGGGCGGATCACCCCTCCACTTT.

The gene calls are TRBV5-5 and TRBJ1-4; D is unclear. The CDR3 sequence is 14 residues long. V was pared by 0 bases and J by 10 bases, with 13 bases between. Per germline, CDR1 SGHKS and CDR2 YYEKEE (reference sequence). CDR3 coding DNA: TGTGCCAGCAGCTTGGATGGAGCCGAGGGAAAACTGTTTTTT. Residues: CASSLDGAEGKLFF.

This chain uses TRBV12-3 or TRBV12-4 with TRBJ1-2; D may be TRBD1 (5 bases). The CDR3 runs to 12 residues. V lost 3 bases to trimming and J lost 14 bases, with 16 bases between them. The CDR3 coding sequence is TGTGCCAGCAGTTTCGGTGGGGGGTATGGGACCTTC. Translating gives CASSFGGGYGTF.

The rearrangement links TRBV7-9 to TRBJ1-1, with D maybe TRBD1 (6 bases). From germline, CDR1 is SEHNR and CDR2 FQNEAQ (reference sequence). The CDR3 has 14 amino acids. The ends were cut back, 3 bases at V and 7 bases at J, with 15 bases in the middle. In nucleotides, the CDR3 is TGTGCCAGCAGCTTCCAGGGGCGCACTCGTGAAGCTTTCTTT. Its protein product is CASSFQGRTREAFF.

The chain employs TRBV18 and TRBJ1-2; D unresolved. Germline V gives CDR1 KGHSH, CDR2 LQKENI. The CDR3 covers 15 residues. Trimming left V 2 bases short and J 3 bases short, with 13 bases between. The CDR3 here is CASSPGYGRDYGYTF. Here the CDR3 DNA reads TGTGCCAGCTCACCAGGATACGGGAGAGACTATGGCTACACCTTC.

The CDR3 DNA is TGTGCCAGCAGCTTAGAACAGGGGGGATACACCGGGGAGCTGTTTTTT. Translated: CASSLEQGGYTGELFF. The chain joins TRBV11-3 to TRBJ2-2; 8 bases are a match to TRBD1. Trimming removed 0 bases from V and 3 bases from J; junction bases left unmatched: 3. Germline assignment: CDR1 SGHNT and CDR2 YENEEA. This CDR3 has 16 amino acids.

V gene TRBV11-2 combines with J gene TRBJ1-1; maybe TRBD1 (6 bases). Germline CDR1 SGHAT, CDR2 FQNNGV. The CDR3 runs to 16 residues. V was cut by 5 bases and J by 4 bases, with 20 bases left in between. DNA for the CDR3: TGTGCCAGCAGCCCGACCCTCACAGGGTCGAGCACTGAAGCTTTCTTT. It specifies CASSPTLTGSSTEAFF.

The CDR3 reads CASSARVGTSTDTQYF. DNA of the CDR3: TGTGCCAGCAGCGCCAGGGTGGGGACTAGCACAGATACGCAGTATTTT. This chain joins TRBV9 and TRBJ2-3; D may be TRBD2 (6 bases). The germline gives CDR1 SGDLS, CDR2 YYNGEE. The CDR3 extends over 16 amino acids. V dropped 3 bases and J dropped 0 bases, with 14 bases sitting between them. Based on the CDR3 plus reference TRBV9 and TRBJ2-3, the full variable domain is DSGVTQTPKHLITATGQRVTLRCSPRSGDLSVYWYQQSLDQGLQFLIQYYNGEERAKGNILERFSAQQFPDLHSELNLSSLELGDSALYFCASSARVGTSTDTQYFGPGTRLTVL.

The chain joins TRBV11-1 to TRBJ2-3, with a tentative D call TRBD1 (6 bases). V was trimmed by 1 base and J by 5 bases, leaving 13 bases between them. CDR3 size: 15 residues. Germline-derived CDR1 and CDR2 are SGHAT and FQDESV (reference sequence). The CDR3 sequence: CASSLDRVSGDTQYF. The CDR3, as DNA: TGTGCCAGCAGCTTAGACAGGGTCTCCGGAGATACGCAGTATTTT.

The J gene is TRBJ2-7, the V gene TRBV10-2, with TRBD2 as a possible D gene (5 bases). The germline V gene has CDR1 WSHSY and CDR2 SAAADI. There are 15 residues in the CDR3. The V end was cut by 2 bases, the J end by 3 bases, with 14 bases between. The CDR3 reads CASSEDTIGVYEQYF. CDR3 nucleotides: TGCGCCAGCAGTGAGGACACGATCGGGGTCTACGAGCAGTACTTC.

This clone was found a few times. The chain carries TRBV7-3 and TRBJ2-1, with 8 bases identical to TRBD1. From germline, CDR1 is SGHTA and CDR2 FQGTGA. The V segment lost 5 bases and the J segment 2 bases; nucleotides outside the gene matches: 5. The CDR3 spans 15 residues. The CDR3 DNA is TGTGCCAGCAGCACAGACAGGGGCACCTACAATGAGCAGTTCTTC. Translating it yields CASSTDRGTYNEQFF.

The chain uses TRBV7-6 and TRBJ1-6; 9 nucleotides agree with TRBD1. The germline CDR1 and CDR2 sequences are SGHVS and FNYEAQ. After removal of 5 bases from V and 9 bases from J, the junction contained 8 bases not matched to a gene. The CDR3 covers 15 residues. CDR3 loop: CASSAGQGSSSPLHF. CDR3 DNA: TGTGCCAGCAGCGCAGGACAGGGGTCGAGTTCACCCCTCCACTTT.

CDR3 loop: CASSPREAWNSPLHF. The CDR3 DNA is TGTGCCAGCAGTCCCCGGGAGGCGTGGAATTCACCCCTCCACTTT. J is TRBJ1-6 and V is TRBV7-2; D call uncertain. This CDR3 has 15 amino acids. V lost 6 bases and J lost 7, with 16 bases in between. Germline assignment: CDR1 SGHTA and CDR2 FQGNSA.

This clone showed up just once. The chain uses TRBV30 and TRBJ2-2; no reliable D call. The CDR3 covers 16 residues. Germline CDR1 and CDR2: GTSNPN and SVGIG (reference sequence). V was cut by 2 bases and J by 2 bases, with 15 bases left in between. The CDR3 DNA reads as TGTGCCTGGAGTCCAAAAACTATCGCTAACACCGGGGAGCTGTTTTTT. Translating gives CAWSPKTIANTGELFF.

V is TRBV5-1 and J is TRBJ2-7; TRBD1 might be the D (6 bases). Germline CDR1 and CDR2: SGHRS and YFSETQ. Trimming took 3 bases from V and 6 from J, leaving 10 bases between them. CDR3 length equals 12 residues. The CDR3 is CASSSAQGEQYF. Written as DNA, the CDR3 is TGCGCCAGCAGCTCGGCACAGGGCGAGCAGTACTTC.

On this clone: Mismatch with germline at one junction end may stem from a read error. This chain links TRBV5-1 with TRBJ2-7; 12 bases align to TRBD2. The CDR3 is 15 amino acids. In germline, CDR1 is SGHRS, CDR2 YFSETQ. The CDR3 here is CASSKGLAGSYDQYF. The CDR3 coding sequence is TGCGCCAGCAGCAAAGGACTAGCGGGGTCGTACGATCAGTACTTC. The variable domain in full, with the rest retrieved from reference TRBV5-1 and TRBJ2-7, is KAGVTQTPRYLIKTRGQQVTLSCSPISGHRSVSWYQQTPGQGLQFLFEYFSETQRNKGNFPGRFSGRQFSNSRSEMNVSTLELGDSALYLCASSKGLAGSYDQYFGPGTRLTVT.

V gene TRBV21-1 combines with J gene TRBJ2-7; the DNA was not compared with TRBD1, the D call given in the table. TRBV21-1 is marked as a pseudogene. The CDR3 has 15 residues. CDR3 nucleotide sequence: TGTGCCAGCAGCAAATTGGGACAGAGCTCCTACGAGCAGTACTTC. Encoded protein: CASSKLGQSSYEQYF.

The V and J genes are TRBV21-1 and TRBJ1-6; TRBD1 is taken as the D call from the table, unchecked against the DNA. TRBV21-1 is flagged as a pseudogene. CDR3 length equals 12 residues. The CDR3, as DNA: TGTGCCAGCAGCCGCAGGAATTCACCCCTCCACTTT. Protein sequence: CASSRRNSPLHF.

The chain has TRBV5-4 and TRBJ1-4; D may be TRBD1 (6 bases). Trimming removed 4 bases at V and 4 bases at J, with 11 bases between. The CDR3 length is 14 residues. Germline V CDR1 and CDR2: SGHNT, YYREEE (reference sequence). The CDR3 sequence: CASSNQGRNEKLFF. DNA for the CDR3: TGTGCCAGCAGCAACCAGGGGCGTAATGAAAAACTGTTTTTT.

J is TRBJ1-2 and V is TRBV19; possibly TRBD1 for D (6 bases). Looked up from germline, CDR1 is LNHDA and CDR2 is SQIVND (reference sequence). Between the trimmed V and J ends, which lost 4 bases and 2 bases, there was a span of 17 bases. CDR3 length equals 16 residues. CDR3 bases: TGTGCCAGTAGTAGGCAGGGGTCGCACCAGAACTATGGCTACACCTTC. It is translated as CASSRQGSHQNYGYTF.

The chain is built from TRBV18 and TRBJ2-5; D is uncertain. V lost 4 bases to trimming and J lost 1 base, with 7 bases between them. Germline V gives CDR1 KGHSH, CDR2 LQKENI. The CDR3 consists of 13 residues. The CDR3 is CASSRSVQETQYF. In DNA form, the CDR3 reads TGTGCCAGCTCACGTTCAGTCCAAGAGACCCAGTACTTC.